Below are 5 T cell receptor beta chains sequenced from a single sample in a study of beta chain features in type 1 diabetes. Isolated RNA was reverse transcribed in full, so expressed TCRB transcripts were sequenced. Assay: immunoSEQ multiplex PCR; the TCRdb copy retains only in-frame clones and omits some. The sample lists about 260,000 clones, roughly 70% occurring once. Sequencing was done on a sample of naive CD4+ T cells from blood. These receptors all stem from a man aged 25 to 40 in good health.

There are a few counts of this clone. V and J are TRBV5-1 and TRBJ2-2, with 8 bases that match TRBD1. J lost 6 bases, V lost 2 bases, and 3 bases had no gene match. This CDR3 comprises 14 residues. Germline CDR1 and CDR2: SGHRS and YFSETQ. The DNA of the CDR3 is TGCGCCAGCAGCTTCGGACAGGGCCCCGGGGAGCTGTTTTTT. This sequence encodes CASSFGQGPGELFF.

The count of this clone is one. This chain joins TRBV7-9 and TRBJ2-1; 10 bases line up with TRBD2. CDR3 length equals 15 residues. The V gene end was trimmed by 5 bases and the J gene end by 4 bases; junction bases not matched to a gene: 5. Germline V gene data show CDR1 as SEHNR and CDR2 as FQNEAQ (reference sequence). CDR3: CASSPAGGLYNEQFF. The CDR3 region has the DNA TGTGCCAGCAGCCCAGCGGGGGGGCTATACAATGAGCAGTTCTTC.

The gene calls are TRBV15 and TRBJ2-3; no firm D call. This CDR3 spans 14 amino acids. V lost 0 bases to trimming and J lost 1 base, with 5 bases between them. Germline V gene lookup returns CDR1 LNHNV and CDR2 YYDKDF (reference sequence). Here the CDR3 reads CATSRDYRTDTQYF. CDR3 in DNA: TGTGCCACCAGCAGAGATTACCGCACAGATACGCAGTATTTT.

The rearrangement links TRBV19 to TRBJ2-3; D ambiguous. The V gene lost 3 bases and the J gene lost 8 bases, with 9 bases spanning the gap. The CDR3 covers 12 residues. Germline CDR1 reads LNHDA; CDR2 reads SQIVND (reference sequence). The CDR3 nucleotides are TGTGCCAGTAGTATTGGCGCAAGTACGCAGTATTTT. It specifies CASSIGASTQYF.

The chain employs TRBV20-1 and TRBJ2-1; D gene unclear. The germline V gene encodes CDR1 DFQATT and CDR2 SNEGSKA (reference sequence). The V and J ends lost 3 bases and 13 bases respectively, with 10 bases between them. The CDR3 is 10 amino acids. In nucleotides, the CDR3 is TGCAGTGCTAGTAGTGACTTTCAGTTCTTC. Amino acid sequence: CSASSDFQFF.